This T cell receptor (beta chain) was retrieved from a study of blood T cell repertoires in COVID-19. Study overall: Material from acute and convalescent COVID-19 was sourced from the United States, Italy and Spain. PBMCs, B-cell-depleted T cells, or T cells provided the cDNA or gDNA that made up the material.

As originally analysed: Estimates of nucleated cell counts were drawn from the amplification of reference gene primers. Generated by immunoSEQ multiplex PCR, the TCRdb table keeps only in-frame clones and is missing some. V, J and clone size were drawn from that table, and D and trimming were deduced from the DNA. The table includes a few hundred thousand clones, approximately 88% detected once. Germline-derived CDR1 and CDR2 are MNHEY and SMNVEV (reference sequence). The ends were cut back, 6 bases at V and 7 bases at J, with 13 bases in the middle. There are 14 residues in the CDR3. The chain has TRBV27 and TRBJ1-6; D is unresolved. The sequencing sample was made of peripheral blood. The clonotype originates from a man younger than 30 with active or convalescent COVID-19. The CDR3 is CASRPDITNSPLHF. CDR3 in DNA: TGTGCCAGCAGGCCAGATATCACCAATTCACCCCTCCACTTT.